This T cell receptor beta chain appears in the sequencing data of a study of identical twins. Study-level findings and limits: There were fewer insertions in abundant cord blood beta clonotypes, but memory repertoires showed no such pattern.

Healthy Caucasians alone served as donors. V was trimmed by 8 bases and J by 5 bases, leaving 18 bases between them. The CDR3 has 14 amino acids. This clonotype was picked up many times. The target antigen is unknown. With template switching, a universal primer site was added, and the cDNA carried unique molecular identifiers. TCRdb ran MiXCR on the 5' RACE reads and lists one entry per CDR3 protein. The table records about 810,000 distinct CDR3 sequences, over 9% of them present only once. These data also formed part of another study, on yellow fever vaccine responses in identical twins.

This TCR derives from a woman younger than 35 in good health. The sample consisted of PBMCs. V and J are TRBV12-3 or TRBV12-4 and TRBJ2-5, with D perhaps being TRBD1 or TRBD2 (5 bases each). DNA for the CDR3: TGTGCCAGCGTCCTCTTTGGGGGAGCTGAGACCCAGTACTTC. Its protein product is CASVLFGGAETQYF.